Sequencing of this T cell receptor beta chain was carried out in a study of CD8 T cells in ankylosing spondylitis. Findings and caveats of the study: Among TCR beta sequences, a motif of under ten highly homologous variants appeared characteristic of ankylosing spondylitis blood.

On this clonotype: Its antigen remains unidentified.

There are 15 residues in the CDR3. Trimming shortened V by 4 bases and J by 4 bases, and 17 bases separated the two germline ends. Germline V gene lookup returns CDR1 SQVTM and CDR2 ANQGSEA. Each CDR3 protein is one row after TCRdb ran MiXCR on the 5' RACE reads. The data hold roughly 370,000 distinct CDR3 sequences, with approximately 20% observed a single time. The V and J genes are TRBV29-1 and TRBJ2-1; perhaps TRBD2 as D (6 bases). Sequenced input: blood, either unsorted or a sorted T cell fraction (not recorded which). The TCR comes from a male donor with ankylosing spondylitis. Here the CDR3 DNA reads TGCAGCGTTGGACTAAGGCGGGAAGGGTACAATGAGCAGTTCTTC. Translating gives CSVGLRREGYNEQFF.